This TCR beta chain was recovered during a study of blood T cell repertoires in COVID-19. Study at large: Italy, Spain and the United States were the sources of the convalescent and acute COVID-19 samples. PBMCs, B-cell-depleted T cells, or T cells were the source of the cDNA or gDNA that made up the material.

In germline, CDR1 is SEHNR, CDR2 FQNEAQ (reference sequence). The CDR3 is made up of 15 amino acids. V gave up 4 bases and J gave up 0 bases, with 12 bases separating them. Libraries were prepared by immunoSEQ multiplex PCR; TCRdb keeps only in-frame clonotypes and omits some of them. The sample includes over 250,000 clones, 88% of them seen just once. The chain combines TRBV7-9 with TRBJ1-2, with D tentatively TRBD1 (6 bases). The sample taken for sequencing was peripheral blood. This clonotype was obtained from a woman in her thirties or forties who had recovered from COVID-19. The CDR3 is CASSSHRVPNYGYTF. Here the CDR3 DNA reads TGTGCCAGCAGCTCCCACAGGGTCCCTAACTATGGCTACACCTTC.